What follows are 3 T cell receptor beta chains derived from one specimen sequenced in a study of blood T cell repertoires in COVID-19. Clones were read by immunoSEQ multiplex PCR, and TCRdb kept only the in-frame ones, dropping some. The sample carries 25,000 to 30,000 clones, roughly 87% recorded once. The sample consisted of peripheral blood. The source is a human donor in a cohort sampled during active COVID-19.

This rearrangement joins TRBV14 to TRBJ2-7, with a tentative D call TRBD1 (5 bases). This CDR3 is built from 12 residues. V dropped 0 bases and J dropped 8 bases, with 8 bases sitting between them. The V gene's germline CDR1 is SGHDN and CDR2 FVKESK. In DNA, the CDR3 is TGTGCCAGCAGCCAAGAAGGGGAAAAGCAGTACTTC. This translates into CASSQEGEKQYF.

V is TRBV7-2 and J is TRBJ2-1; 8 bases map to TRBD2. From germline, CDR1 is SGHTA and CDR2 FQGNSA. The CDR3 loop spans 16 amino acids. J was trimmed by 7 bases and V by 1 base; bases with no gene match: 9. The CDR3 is CASSLVIGRAENEQFF. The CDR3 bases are TGTGCCAGCAGCTTAGTAATCGGGAGGGCCGAAAATGAGCAGTTCTTC.

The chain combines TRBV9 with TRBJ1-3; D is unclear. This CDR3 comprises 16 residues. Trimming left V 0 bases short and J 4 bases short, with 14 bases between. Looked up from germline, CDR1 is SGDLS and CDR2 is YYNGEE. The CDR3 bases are TGTGCCAGCAGCGTAGCTACTTGGGAGGAAGGAAACACCATATATTTT. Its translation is CASSVATWEEGNTIYF.